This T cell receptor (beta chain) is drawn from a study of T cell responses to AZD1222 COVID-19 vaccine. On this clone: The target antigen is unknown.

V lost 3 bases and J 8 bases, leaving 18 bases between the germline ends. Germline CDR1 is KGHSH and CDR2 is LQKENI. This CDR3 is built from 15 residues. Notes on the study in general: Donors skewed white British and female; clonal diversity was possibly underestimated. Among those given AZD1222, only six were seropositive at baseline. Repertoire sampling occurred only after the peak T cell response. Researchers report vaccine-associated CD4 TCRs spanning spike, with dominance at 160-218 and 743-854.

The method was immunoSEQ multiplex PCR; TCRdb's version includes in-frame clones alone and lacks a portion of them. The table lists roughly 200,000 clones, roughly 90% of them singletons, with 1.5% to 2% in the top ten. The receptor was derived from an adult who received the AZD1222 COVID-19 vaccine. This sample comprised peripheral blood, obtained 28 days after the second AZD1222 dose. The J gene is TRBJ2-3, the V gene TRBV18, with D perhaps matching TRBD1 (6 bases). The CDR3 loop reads CASSPDSPPLGTQYF. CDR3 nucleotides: TGTGCCAGCTCACCGGACAGTCCCCCCCTGGGTACGCAGTATTTT.